Each of the 9 T cell receptor beta chains below was sequenced from the same sample in a study of blood T cell repertoires in COVID-19. Some clones are missing from TCRdb's copy, which holds only in-frame ones; the method was immunoSEQ multiplex PCR. The sample contains 120,000 or so clones, roughly 83% of which appear only once. Sequencing input: peripheral blood. These receptors were collected from a woman in her twenties or thirties who had recovered from COVID-19.

This chain uses TRBV11-1 with TRBJ1-4; 7 nucleotides align to TRBD1. Trimming removed 5 bases from V and 7 bases from J; junction bases left unmatched: 4. This CDR3 is 13 amino acids long. Germline CDR1 SGHAT, CDR2 FQDESV (reference sequence). CDR3 in DNA: TGTGCCAGCAGCCCGGACAGGTCTGAAAAACTGTTTTTT. Translated: CASSPDRSEKLFF.

V is TRBV2 and J is TRBJ1-6; TRBD1 agrees at 8 bases. V lost 8 bases, J lost 8 bases, and 5 bases stayed unmatched. Germline assignment: CDR1 SNHLY and CDR2 FYNNEI. The CDR3 spans 13 residues. CDR3 protein: CASPGGSDSPLHF. Written as DNA, the CDR3 is TGTGCCAGCCCAGGGGGCAGTGATTCACCCCTCCACTTT.

The chain links TRBV19 to TRBJ1-5, with 7 positions matching TRBD1. V was pared by 1 base and J by 0 bases, with 9 bases of the junction left unmatched. The CDR3 consists of 18 residues. CDR1 is LNHDA, CDR2 SQIVND, per germline (reference sequence). The CDR3 nucleotides read TGTGCCAGTAGTATAGGTAGGGGGCACGCGTATAGCAATCAGCCCCAGCATTTT. Translating gives CASSIGRGHAYSNQPQHF.

This clone was recorded once. This chain connects TRBV6-2 or TRBV6-3 to TRBJ2-3; D perhaps matches TRBD2 (6 bases). The CDR3 has 17 amino acids. Looked up from germline, CDR1 is MNHEY and CDR2 is SVGEGT. V gave up 2 bases and J gave up 2 bases, with 17 bases separating them. In nucleotides, the CDR3 is TGTGCCAGCAGTTACCAGCTAGCGCGACTCACCACAGATACGCAGTATTTT. Its protein is CASSYQLARLTTDTQYF.

The chain joins TRBV5-3 to TRBJ1-2; 9 nucleotides align to TRBD1. TRBV5-3 qualifies as an ORF whose function is uncertain. CDR3 length: 17 residues. The J segment lost 1 base and the V segment lost 1 base, leaving 8 bases of the junction unmatched. CDR3 sequence: CARSLNPAGQGNYGYTF. CDR3 in DNA: TGTGCCAGAAGCTTGAACCCCGCGGGACAGGGTAACTATGGCTACACCTTC.

The chain combines TRBV7-3 with TRBJ2-2, with TRBD1 matching over 7 bases. Germline-derived CDR1 and CDR2 are SGHTA and FQGTGA. This CDR3 has 15 residues. Trimming took 5 bases from V and 4 from J; bases not matched to a gene: 7. The DNA of the CDR3 is TGTGCCAGCAGCCTAGAGGGACAGACCACCGGGGAGCTGTTTTTT. Translating gives CASSLEGQTTGELFF.

There are a few counts of this clone. This chain uses TRBV10-3 with TRBJ2-3, with 7 bases lining up with TRBD2. Germline trimming cut 6 bases from V and 3 bases from J; bases unmatched to any gene: 6. This CDR3 region has 14 residues. Germline assignment: CDR1 ENHRY and CDR2 SYGVKD. CDR3 bases: TGTGCCATCAGAATAGGGCGGGAGACAGATACGCAGTATTTT. Protein: CAIRIGRETDTQYF.

A single count supports this clone. The chain joins TRBV7-8 to TRBJ1-2; 8 nucleotides match TRBD1. The germline V gene encodes CDR1 SGHVS and CDR2 FQNEAQ. This CDR3 has 14 amino acids. V lost 1 base to trimming and J lost 6 bases; unmatched junction nucleotides: 4. The CDR3 DNA follows: TGTGCCAGCAGCTTAGAGGGCAGGGGGCATGGCTACACCTTC. Translating it yields CASSLEGRGHGYTF.

The genes are TRBV6-5 and TRBJ2-1, with D perhaps TRBD1 (6 bases). The V gene lost 6 bases and the J gene lost 0 bases, with 9 bases spanning the gap. CDR3 length: 14 amino acids. CDR1 and CDR2 from the germline V gene are MNHEY and SVGAGI. In DNA, the CDR3 is TGTGCCAGCAGAATGGGGGCCTCCTACAATGAGCAGTTCTTC. Translation: CASRMGASYNEQFF.